The entry below gives a single T cell receptor (beta chain) sequence along with its context. The data were obtained in a study of blood T cell repertoires in COVID-19. Overall study context: Sources were T cells, B-cell-depleted T cells, or PBMCs; the material itself was cDNA or gDNA.

Trimming removed 3 bases from V and 4 bases from J; junction bases left unmatched: 10. The CDR3 length is 16 residues. CDR1 is SGHTA and CDR2 is FQGNSA in the germline V gene. Source study methods: Counts of nucleated cells, estimated from reference gene primer amplification, were obtained. Measured with immunoSEQ multiplex PCR; TCRdb has only the in-frame clones, and not every one. V, J and clone size derive from that table, while D and trimming were established from the DNA sequence. The sample contains over 200,000 clones, roughly 90% of which appear only once. The chain has TRBV7-2 and TRBJ2-3, with TRBD2 identical over 7 bases. The specimen was peripheral blood. This TCR came from a man in his sixties with COVID-19, enrolled during active disease. The chain's CDR3 is CASSFEGGPISDTQYF. The CDR3, as DNA: TGTGCCAGCAGCTTCGAGGGAGGGCCAATATCAGATACGCAGTATTTT.